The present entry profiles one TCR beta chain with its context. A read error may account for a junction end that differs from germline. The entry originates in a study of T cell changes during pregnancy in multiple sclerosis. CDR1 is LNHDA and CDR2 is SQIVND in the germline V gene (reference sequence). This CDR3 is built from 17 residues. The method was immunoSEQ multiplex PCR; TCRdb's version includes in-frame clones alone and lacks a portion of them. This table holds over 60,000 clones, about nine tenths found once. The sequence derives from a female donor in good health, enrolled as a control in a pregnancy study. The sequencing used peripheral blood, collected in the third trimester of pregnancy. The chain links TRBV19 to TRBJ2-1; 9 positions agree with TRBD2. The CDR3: CASSLGGGAPSYNEQFF. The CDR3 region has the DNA TGTGCAAGTAGTCTTGGCGGGGGGGCCCCCTCCTACAATGAGCAGTTCTTC.